The source of this TCR beta chain is a study of metastatic and nonmetastatic thyroid tumors. CDR1 is SNHLY, CDR2 FYNNEI, per germline. This CDR3 comprises 16 residues. Trimming left V 6 bases short and J 0 bases short, with 15 bases between. Per the study methods: Differences in CDR3 between clinicopathological groups were drawn on to build a classifier intended to discriminate distant-metastatic papillary thyroid cancer patients. MiXCR was used by TCRdb to re-call the PCR reads. TCRdb, not the authors, supplied the V and J calls. The table includes approximately 31,000 clones, under 20% detected once. Study outcomes and limitations: Benign nodules reportedly had significantly lower TCR beta diversity than malignant thyroid tumors in blood and tumor.

Prior to thyroid surgery, none of the patients had received any treatment. This clone was picked up many times. Its antigen is unidentified. This sample also contains other DNA sequences that code for the same CDR3. This chain joins TRBV2 and TRBJ1-3, with no clear D. The TCR originated in a female donor with papillary thyroid cancer or a benign thyroid nodule (not recorded which). Some clones in this sample may be carry-over from other donors' samples. Sequenced material: blood. The CDR3 sequence: CASSVNSLYSGNTIYF. CDR3 coding DNA: TGTGCCAGCAGCGTGAACTCTCTTTACTCTGGAAACACCATATATTTT.